This T cell receptor beta chain was sequenced for a study of response to subunit inactivated influenza vaccine. TCRdb passed the RT-PCR reads through MiXCR, listing each CDR3 protein once. The repertoire holds hundreds of thousands of distinct CDR3 sequences, approximately 15% seen once, with around a tenth in the top ten. General study points: Each seasonal flu vaccination may recruit only limited new T cells, authors suggested.

On this clonotype itself: The target antigen is unknown.

The CDR3 spans 15 residues. V was pared by 3 bases and J by 6 bases, with 16 bases between. J is TRBJ2-3 and V is TRBV12-3 or TRBV12-4, with D perhaps matching TRBD2 (5 bases). This TCR was sampled from a man aged 50-60 years who received an inactivated influenza vaccine. The source was PBMCs from blood, collected 12 days after vaccination. The CDR3, as DNA: TGTGCCAGCAGTTTTGTCCCACGCCCGGGGGATACGCAGTATTTT. Translated, it gives CASSFVPRPGDTQYF.